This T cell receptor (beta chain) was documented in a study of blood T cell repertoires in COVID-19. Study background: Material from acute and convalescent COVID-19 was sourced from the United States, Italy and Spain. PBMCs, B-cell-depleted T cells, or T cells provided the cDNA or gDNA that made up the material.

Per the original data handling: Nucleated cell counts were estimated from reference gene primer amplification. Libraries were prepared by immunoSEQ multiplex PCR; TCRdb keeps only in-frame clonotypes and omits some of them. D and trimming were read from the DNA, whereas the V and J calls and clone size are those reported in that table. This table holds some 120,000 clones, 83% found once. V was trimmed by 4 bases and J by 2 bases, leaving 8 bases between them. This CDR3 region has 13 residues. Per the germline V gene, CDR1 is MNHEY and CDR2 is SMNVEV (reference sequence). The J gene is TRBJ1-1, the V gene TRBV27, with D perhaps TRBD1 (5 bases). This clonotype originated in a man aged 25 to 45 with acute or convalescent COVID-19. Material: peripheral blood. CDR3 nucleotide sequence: TGTGCCAGCAGTTCAGGGACTAACACTGAAGCTTTCTTT. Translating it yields CASSSGTNTEAFF.